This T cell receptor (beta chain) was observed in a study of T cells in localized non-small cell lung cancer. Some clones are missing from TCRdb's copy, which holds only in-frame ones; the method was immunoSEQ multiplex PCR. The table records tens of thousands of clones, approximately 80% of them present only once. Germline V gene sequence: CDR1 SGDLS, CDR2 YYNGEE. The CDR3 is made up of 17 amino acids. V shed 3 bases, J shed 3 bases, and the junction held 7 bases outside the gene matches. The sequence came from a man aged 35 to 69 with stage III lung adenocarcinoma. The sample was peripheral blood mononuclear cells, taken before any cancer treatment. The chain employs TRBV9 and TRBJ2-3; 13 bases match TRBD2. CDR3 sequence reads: CASSASGTSGVTDTQYF. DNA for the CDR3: TGTGCCAGCAGCGCATCCGGGACTAGCGGGGTAACAGATACGCAGTATTTT.